This entry features one T cell receptor beta chain sequence. The target antigen is unknown. It was with a sample-barcoded 5' primer and a J-beta primer mix that a second PCR of about 6 to 11 cycles was run. Using its own MiXCR run on the 5' RACE reads, TCRdb lists one record per CDR3 protein. The repertoire holds roughly 1.5 million distinct CDR3 sequences, with about 42% as singletons. Each donor supplied around 9.6 milliliters of peripheral blood. The data derive from a study of blood T cells in healthy people across ages. Study findings and constraints: Leaving the PBMCs unsorted stopped any conclusive comparison of naive versus antigen-experienced cells. Among T cells, TCR beta diversity per million cells dropped roughly linearly as age rose. The study found more naive CD4+ cells and higher diversity in long-lived than aged donors.

Trimming at V came to 8 bases and at J to 2 bases, leaving 5 bases not matched to a gene. CDR1 is SGHTA, CDR2 FQGNSA, per germline. The CDR3 runs to 13 residues. This chain connects TRBV7-2 to TRBJ2-5, with TRBD2 matching over 7 bases. The sequence was collected from a woman between 18 and 30 years old in good health. Specimen: blood. The CDR3 loop is CASGRVAQETQYF. The CDR3 DNA sequence: TGTGCCAGCGGGAGGGTAGCTCAAGAGACCCAGTACTTC.